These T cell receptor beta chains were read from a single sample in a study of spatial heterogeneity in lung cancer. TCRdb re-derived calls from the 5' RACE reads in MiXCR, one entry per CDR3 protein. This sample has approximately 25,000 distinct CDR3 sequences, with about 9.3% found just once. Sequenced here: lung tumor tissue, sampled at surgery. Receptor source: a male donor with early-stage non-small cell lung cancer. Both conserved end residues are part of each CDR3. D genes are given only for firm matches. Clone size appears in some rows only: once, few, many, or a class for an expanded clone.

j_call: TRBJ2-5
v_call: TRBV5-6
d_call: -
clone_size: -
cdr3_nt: TGTGCCAGCAGCTTTAGGTCGTCTAGCCAGGCGACCCAGTACTTC
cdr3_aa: CASSFRSSSQATQYF

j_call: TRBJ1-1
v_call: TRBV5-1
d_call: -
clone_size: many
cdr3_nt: TGCGCCAGCAGCGAGAGGAACGAAGCTTTCTTT
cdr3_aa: CASSERNEAFF

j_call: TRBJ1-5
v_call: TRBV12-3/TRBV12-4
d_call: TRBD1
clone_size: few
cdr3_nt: TGTGCCAGCAGTCACCGGGACAGGGAAGGTCAGCCCCAGCATTTT
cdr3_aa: CASSHRDREGQPQHF

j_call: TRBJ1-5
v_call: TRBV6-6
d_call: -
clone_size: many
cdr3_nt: TGTGCCAGCAGTCCCCCAGGGCTCGACAATCAGCCCCAGCATTTT
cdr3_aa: CASSPPGLDNQPQHF

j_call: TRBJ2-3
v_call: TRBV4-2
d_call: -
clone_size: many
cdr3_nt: TGTGCCAGCAGCCAAGATTGGGGTTTCAAGGTAGATACGCAGTATTTT
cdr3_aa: CASSQDWGFKVDTQYF

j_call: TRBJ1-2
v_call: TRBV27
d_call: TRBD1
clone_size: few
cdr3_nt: TGTGCCAGCAGTTGGGGGGGGCAGGGGGCGAACTATGGCTACACCTTC
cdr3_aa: CASSWGGQGANYGYTF

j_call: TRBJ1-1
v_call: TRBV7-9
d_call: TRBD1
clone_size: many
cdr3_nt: TGTGCCAGCAGCCCCGACAGGGTAAGAGCTTTCTTT
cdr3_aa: CASSPDRVRAFF

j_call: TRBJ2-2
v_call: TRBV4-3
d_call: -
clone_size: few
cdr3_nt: TGCGCCAGCAGCCCCCGAGGAACAGGGAGGAACACCGGGGAGCTGTTTTTT
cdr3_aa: CASSPRGTGRNTGELFF

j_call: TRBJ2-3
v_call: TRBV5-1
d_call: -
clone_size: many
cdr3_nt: TGCGCCAGCAGCTTGGAAGCAGATACGCAGTATTTT
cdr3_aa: CASSLEADTQYF

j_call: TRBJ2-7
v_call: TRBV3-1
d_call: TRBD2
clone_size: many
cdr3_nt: TGTGCCAGCAGCCAGGGACTAGCAGGCGAGCAGTACTTC
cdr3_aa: CASSQGLAGEQYF

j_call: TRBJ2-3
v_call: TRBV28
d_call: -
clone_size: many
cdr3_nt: TGTGCCAGCGCCTCCTTCACAGATACGCAGTATTTT
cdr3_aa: CASASFTDTQYF

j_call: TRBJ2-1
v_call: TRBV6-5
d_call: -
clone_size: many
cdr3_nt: TGTGCCAGCAGTTACTCGGGAGGCGAGGCCAATGAGCAGTTCTTC
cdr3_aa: CASSYSGGEANEQFF

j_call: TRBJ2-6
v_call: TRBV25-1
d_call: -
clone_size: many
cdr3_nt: TGTGCCAGCAGTGAACGGAGCTCTGGGGCCAACGTCCTGACTTTC
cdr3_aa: CASSERSSGANVLTF

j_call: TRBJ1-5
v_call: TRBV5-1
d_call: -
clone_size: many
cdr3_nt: TGCGCCAGCAGCACGAGTACCAATCAGCCCCAGCATTTT
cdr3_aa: CASSTSTNQPQHF

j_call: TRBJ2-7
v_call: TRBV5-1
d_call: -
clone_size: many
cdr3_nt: TGCGCCAGCAGCTCCGACAGCACTTACGAGCAGTACTTC
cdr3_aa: CASSSDSTYEQYF

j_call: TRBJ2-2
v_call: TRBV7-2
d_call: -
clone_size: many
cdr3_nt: TGTGCCAGCAGCTTCACTACCGGGGAGCTGTTTTTT
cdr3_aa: CASSFTTGELFF

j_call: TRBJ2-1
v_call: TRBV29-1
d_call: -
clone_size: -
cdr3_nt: TGCAGCGTTGGGACGGAGAGCTACAATGAGCAGTTCTTC
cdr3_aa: CSVGTESYNEQFF

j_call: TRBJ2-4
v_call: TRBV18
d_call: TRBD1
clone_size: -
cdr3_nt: TGTGCCAGCTCACCTCTCGTGACAGGGGGGGCTCAGGACATTCAGTACTTC
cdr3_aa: CASSPLVTGGAQDIQYF

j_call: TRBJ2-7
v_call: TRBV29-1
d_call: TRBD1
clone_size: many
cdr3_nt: TGCAGCGTTGAAGGGACAGGGTGGTACGAGCAGTACTTC
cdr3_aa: CSVEGTGWYEQYF

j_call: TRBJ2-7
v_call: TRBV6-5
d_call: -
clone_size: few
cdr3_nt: TGTGCCAGCAGCCAAGGGGGGTACGAGCAGTACTTC
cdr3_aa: CASSQGGYEQYF